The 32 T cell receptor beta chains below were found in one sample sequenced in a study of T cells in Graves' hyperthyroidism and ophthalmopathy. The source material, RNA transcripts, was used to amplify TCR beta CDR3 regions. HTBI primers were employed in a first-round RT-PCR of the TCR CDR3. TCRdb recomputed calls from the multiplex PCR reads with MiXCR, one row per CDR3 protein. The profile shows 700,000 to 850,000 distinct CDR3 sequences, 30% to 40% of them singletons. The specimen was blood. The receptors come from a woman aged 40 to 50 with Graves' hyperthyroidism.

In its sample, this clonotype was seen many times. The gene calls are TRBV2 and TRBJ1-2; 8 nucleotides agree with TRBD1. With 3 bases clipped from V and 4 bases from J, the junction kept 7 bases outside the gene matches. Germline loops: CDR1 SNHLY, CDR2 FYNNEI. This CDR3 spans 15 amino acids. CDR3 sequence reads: CASSDLDRAGYGYTF. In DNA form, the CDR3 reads TGTGCCAGCAGTGACTTGGACAGGGCTGGCTATGGCTACACCTTC.

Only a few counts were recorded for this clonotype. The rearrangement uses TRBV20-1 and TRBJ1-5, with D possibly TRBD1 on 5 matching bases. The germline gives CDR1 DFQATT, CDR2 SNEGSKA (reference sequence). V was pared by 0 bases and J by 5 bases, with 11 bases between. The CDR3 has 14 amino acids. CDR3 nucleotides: TGCAGTGCTAGAGATAGGACACCCTATCAGCCCCAGCATTTT. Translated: CSARDRTPYQPQHF.

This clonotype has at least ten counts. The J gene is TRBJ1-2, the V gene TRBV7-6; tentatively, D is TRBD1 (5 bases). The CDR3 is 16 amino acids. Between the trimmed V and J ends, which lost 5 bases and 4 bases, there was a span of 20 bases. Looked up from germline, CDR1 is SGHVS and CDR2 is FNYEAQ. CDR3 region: CASSPEVGQGGYGYTF. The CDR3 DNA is TGTGCCAGCAGCCCAGAAGTTGGGCAGGGCGGCTATGGCTACACCTTC. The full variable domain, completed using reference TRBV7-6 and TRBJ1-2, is GAGVSQSPRYKVTKRGQDVALRCDPISGHVSLYWYRQALGQGPEFLTYFNYEAQQDKSGLPNDRFSAERPEGSISTLTIQRTEQRDSAMYRCASSPEVGQGGYGYTFGSGTRLTVV.

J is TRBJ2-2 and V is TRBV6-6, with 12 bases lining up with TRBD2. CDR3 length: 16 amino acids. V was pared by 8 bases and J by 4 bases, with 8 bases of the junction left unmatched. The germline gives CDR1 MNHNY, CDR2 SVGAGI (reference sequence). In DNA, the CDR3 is TGTGCCAGCGGAAGGACTAGCGGGATTGGCACCGGGGAGCTGTTTTTT. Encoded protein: CASGRTSGIGTGELFF.

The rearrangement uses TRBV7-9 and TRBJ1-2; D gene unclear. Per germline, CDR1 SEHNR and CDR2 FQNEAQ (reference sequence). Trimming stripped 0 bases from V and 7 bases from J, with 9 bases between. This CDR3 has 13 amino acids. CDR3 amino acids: CASSLASGFGYTF. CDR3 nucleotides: TGTGCCAGCAGCTTAGCTTCTGGCTTTGGCTACACCTTC.

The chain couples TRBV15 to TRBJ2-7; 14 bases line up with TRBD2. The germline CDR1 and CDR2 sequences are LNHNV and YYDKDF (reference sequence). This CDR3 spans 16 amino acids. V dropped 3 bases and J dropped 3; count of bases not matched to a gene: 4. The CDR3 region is CATSRTSGRAFYEQYF. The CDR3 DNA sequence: TGTGCCACCAGCAGGACTAGCGGGAGGGCGTTCTACGAGCAGTACTTC.

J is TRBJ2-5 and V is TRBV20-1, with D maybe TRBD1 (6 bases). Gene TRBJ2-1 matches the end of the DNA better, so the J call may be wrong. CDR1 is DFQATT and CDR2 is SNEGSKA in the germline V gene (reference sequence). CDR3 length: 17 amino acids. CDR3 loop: CSALGHLSGTTYNEQFF. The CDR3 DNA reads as TGCAGTGCTTTGGGGCACTTGTCGGGGACAACCTACAATGAGCAGTTCTTC.

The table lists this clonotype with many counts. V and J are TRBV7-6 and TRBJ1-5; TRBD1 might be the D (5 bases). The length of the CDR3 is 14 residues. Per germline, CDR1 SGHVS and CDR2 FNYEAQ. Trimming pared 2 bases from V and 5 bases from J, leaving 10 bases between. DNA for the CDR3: TGTGCCAGCAGCTTACAGGGAAGGGATCAGCCCCAGCATTTT. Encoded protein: CASSLQGRDQPQHF.

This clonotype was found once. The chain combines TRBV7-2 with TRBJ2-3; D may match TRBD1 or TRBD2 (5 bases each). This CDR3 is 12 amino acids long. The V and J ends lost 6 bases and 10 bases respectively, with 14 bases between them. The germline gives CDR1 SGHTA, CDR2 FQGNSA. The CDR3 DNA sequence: TGTGCCAGCAGTGAGATGGGGACCGCGCAGTATTTT. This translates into CASSEMGTAQYF.

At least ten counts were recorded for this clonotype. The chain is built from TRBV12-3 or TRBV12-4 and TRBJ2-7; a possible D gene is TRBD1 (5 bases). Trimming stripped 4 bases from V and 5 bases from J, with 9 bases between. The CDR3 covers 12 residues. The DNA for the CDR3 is TGTGCCAGCAGTTCTACAGGTGACGAGCAGTACTTC. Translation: CASSSTGDEQYF.

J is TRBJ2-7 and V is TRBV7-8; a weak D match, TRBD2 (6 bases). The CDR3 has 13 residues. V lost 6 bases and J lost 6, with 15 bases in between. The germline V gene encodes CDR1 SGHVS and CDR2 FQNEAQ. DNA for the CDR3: TGTGCCAGCAGGGAAAGCGGGTATTCCGAGCAGTACTTC. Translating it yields CASRESGYSEQYF.

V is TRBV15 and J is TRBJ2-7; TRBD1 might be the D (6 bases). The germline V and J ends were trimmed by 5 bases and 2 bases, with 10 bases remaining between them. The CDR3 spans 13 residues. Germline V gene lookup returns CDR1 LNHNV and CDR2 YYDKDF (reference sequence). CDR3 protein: CATSSDSTYEQYF. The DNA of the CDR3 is TGTGCCACCAGCTCGGACAGTACCTACGAGCAGTACTTC.

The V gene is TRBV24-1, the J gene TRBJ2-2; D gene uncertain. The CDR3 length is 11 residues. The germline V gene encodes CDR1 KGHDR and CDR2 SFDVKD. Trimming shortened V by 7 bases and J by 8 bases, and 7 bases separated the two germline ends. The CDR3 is CATSLWGELFF. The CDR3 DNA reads TGTGCCACCAGCCTTTGGGGGGAGCTGTTTTTT.

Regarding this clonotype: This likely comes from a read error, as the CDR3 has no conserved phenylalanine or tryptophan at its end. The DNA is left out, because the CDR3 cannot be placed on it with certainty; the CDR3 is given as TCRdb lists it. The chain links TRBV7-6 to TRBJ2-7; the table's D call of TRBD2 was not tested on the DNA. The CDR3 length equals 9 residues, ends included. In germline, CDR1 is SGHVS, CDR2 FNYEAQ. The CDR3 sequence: CASSFGLAG.

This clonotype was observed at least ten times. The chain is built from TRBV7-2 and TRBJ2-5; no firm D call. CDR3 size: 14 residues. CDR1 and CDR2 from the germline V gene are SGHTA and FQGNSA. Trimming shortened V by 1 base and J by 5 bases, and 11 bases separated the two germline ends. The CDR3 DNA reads TGTGCCAGCAGCTTAGTTTGGGTCGGGGAGACCCAGTACTTC. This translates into CASSLVWVGETQYF.

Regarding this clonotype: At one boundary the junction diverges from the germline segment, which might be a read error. The CDR3 sequence is CASSQQGGYAF. CDR3 bases: TGTGCCAGCAGCCAACAGGGTGGCTACGCCTTC. The chain employs TRBV10-3 and TRBJ1-2; maybe TRBD1 (6 bases). Germline-derived CDR1 and CDR2 are ENHRY and SYGVKD. The length of the CDR3 is 11 residues.

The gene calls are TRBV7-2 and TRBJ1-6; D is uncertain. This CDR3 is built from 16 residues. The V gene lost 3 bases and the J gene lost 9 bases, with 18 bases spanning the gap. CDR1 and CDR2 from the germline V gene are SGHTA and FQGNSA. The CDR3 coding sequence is TGTGCCAGCAGCTTGGACCCTTATATGAATTTTTCACCCCTCCACTTT. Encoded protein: CASSLDPYMNFSPLHF.

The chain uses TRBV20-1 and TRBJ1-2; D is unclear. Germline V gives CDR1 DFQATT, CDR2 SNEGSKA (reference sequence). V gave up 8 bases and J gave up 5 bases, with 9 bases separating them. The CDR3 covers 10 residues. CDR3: CSSRGYGYTF. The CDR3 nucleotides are TGCAGTTCCAGAGGATATGGCTACACCTTC.

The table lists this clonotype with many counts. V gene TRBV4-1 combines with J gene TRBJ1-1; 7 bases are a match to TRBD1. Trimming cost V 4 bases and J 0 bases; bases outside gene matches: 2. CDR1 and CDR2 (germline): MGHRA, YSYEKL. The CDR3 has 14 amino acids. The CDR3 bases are TGCGCCAGCAGCCGACAGGGCCTGAACACTGAAGCTTTCTTT. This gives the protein CASSRQGLNTEAFF.

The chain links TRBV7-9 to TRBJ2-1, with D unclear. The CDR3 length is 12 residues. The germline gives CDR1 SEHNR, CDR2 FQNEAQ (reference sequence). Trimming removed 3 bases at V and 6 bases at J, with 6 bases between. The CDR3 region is CASSFTVNEQFF. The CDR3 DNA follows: TGTGCCAGCAGCTTTACAGTCAATGAGCAGTTCTTC.

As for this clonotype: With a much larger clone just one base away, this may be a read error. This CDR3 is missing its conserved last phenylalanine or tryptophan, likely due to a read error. CDR3 nucleotides: TGTGCCAGCACTTTACAGGGGGCAAGAGGCTACACCTCC. Translated, it gives CASTLQGARGYTS. The chain joins TRBV3-1 to TRBJ1-2, with TRBD1 identical over 9 bases. CDR3 length: 13 amino acids. Unmatched junction bases numbered 8, after V lost 7 bases and J lost 8 bases. CDR1 is LGHDT and CDR2 is YNNKEL in the germline V gene (reference sequence).

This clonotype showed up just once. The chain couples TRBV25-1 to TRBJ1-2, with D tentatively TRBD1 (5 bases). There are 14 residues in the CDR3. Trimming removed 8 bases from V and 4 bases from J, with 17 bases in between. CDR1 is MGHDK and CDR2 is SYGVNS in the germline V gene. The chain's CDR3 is CASVYRPEGYGYTF. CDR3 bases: TGTGCCAGCGTTTACAGGCCCGAGGGCTATGGCTACACCTTC.

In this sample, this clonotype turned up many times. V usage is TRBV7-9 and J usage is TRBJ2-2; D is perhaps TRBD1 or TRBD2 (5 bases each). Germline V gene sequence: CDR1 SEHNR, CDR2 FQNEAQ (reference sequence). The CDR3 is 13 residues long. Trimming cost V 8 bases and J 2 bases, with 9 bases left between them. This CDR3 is CASRGLNTGELFF. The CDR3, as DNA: TGTGCCAGCCGGGGCCTAAACACCGGGGAGCTGTTTTTT.

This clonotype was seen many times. CDR3 region: CASSLNRGSNQPQHF. The CDR3 DNA sequence: TGTGCCAGCAGTCTGAACAGGGGGAGCAATCAGCCCCAGCATTTT. This chain links TRBV12-3 or TRBV12-4 with TRBJ1-5; the match to TRBD1 covers 8 bases. The CDR3 spans 15 residues. The J segment lost 1 base and the V segment lost 5 bases, leaving 4 bases of the junction unmatched.

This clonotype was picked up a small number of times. CDR3 in DNA: TGCAGTGCTAGAGATCTGGACTTGGGAGGCTACACCTTC. Amino acids: CSARDLDLGGYTF. The chain employs TRBV20-1 and TRBJ1-2, with D uncertain. The CDR3 is 13 residues long. Germline assignment: CDR1 DFQATT and CDR2 SNEGSKA (reference sequence). With 0 bases removed from V and 8 bases from J, the gap between germline ends came to 13 bases.

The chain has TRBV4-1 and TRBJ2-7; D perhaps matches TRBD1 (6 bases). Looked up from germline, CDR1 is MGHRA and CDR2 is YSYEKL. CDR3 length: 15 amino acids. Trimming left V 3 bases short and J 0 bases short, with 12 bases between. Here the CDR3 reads CASSHSGTISYEQYF. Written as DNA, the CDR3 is TGCGCCAGCAGCCATTCCGGGACAATCTCCTACGAGCAGTACTTC.

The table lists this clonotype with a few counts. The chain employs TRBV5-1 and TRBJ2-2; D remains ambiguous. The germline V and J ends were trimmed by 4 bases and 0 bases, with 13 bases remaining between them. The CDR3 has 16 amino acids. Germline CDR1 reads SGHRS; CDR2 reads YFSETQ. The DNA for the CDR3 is TGCGCCAGCAGCCAAGACAACACTGCGAACACCGGGGAGCTGTTTTTT. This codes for CASSQDNTANTGELFF. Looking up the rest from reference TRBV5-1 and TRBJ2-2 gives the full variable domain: KAGVTQTPRYLIKTRGQQVTLSCSPISGHRSVSWYQQTPGQGLQFLFEYFSETQRNKGNFPGRFSGRQFSNSRSEMNVSTLELGDSALYLCASSQDNTANTGELFFGEGSRLTVL.

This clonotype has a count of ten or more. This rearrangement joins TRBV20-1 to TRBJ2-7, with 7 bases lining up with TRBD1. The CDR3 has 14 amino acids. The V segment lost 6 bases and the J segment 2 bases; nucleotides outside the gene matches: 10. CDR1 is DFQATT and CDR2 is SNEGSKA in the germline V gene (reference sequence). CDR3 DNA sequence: TGCAGTGCAATTGGGACAGATGACACCTACGAGCAGTACTTC. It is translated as CSAIGTDDTYEQYF.

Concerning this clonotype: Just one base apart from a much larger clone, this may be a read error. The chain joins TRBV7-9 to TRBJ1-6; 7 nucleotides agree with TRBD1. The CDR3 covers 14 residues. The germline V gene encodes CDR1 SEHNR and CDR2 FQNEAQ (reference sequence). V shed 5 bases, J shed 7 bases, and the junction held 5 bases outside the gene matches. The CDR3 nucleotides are TGTGCCAGCAGCCCGGACAGGAAGAATTCACCCCTCCACTTT. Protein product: CASSPDRKNSPLHF.

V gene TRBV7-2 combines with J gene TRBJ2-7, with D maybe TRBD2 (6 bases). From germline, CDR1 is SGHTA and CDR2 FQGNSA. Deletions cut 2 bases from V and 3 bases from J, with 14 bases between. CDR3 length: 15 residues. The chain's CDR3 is CASSLRAGRFYEQYF. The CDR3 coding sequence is TGTGCCAGCAGCTTAAGAGCGGGCAGATTCTACGAGCAGTACTTC.

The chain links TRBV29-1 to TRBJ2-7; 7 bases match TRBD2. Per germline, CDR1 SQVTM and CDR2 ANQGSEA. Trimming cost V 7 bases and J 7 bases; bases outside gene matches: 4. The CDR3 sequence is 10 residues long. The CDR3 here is CSAWGGEQYF. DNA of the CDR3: TGCAGCGCCTGGGGGGGGGAGCAGTACTTC.

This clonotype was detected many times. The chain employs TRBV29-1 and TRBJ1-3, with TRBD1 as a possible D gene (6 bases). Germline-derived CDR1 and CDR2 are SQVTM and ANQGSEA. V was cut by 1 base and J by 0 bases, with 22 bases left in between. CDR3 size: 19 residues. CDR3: CSVEGGPQDRSNSGNTIYF. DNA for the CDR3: TGCAGCGTTGAAGGGGGACCCCAGGACAGATCGAACTCTGGAAACACCATATATTTT. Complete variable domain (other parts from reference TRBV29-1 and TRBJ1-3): SAVISQKPSRDICQRGTSLTIQCQVDSQVTMMFWYRQQPGQSLTLIATANQGSEATYESGFVIDKFPISRPNLTFSTLTVSNMSPEDSSIYLCSVEGGPQDRSNSGNTIYFGEGSWLTVV.